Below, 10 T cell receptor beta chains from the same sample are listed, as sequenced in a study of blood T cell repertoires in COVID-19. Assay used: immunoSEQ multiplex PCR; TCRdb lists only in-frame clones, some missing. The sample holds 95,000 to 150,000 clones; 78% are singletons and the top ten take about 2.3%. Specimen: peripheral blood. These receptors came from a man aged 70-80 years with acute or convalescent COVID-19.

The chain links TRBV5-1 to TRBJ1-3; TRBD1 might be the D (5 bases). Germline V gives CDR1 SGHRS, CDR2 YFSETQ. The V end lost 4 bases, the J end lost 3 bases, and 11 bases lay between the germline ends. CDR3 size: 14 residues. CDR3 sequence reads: CASSATGNGNTIYF. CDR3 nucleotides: TGCGCCAGCAGCGCAACAGGAAATGGAAACACCATATATTTT. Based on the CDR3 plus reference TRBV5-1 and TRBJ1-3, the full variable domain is KAGVTQTPRYLIKTRGQQVTLSCSPISGHRSVSWYQQTPGQGLQFLFEYFSETQRNKGNFPGRFSGRQFSNSRSEMNVSTLELGDSALYLCASSATGNGNTIYFGEGSWLTVV.

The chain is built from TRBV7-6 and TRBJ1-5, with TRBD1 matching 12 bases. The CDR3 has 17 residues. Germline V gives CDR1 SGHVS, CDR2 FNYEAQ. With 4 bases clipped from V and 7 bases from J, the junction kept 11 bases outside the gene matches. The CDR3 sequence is CASSSYPPGQGAQPQHF. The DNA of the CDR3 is TGTGCCAGCAGCTCCTACCCCCCGGGACAGGGGGCGCAGCCCCAGCATTTT.

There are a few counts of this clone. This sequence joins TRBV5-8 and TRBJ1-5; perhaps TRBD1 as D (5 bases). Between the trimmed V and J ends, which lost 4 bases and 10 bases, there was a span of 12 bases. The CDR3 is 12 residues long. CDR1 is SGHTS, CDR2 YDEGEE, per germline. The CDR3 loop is CASSQGLSPQHF. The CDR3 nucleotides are TGTGCCAGCAGCCAGGGCTTGTCTCCCCAGCATTTT.

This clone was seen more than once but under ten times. The CDR3 coding sequence is TGCGCCAGCAGCTTGGATCCAGGCAGGTCGAACACTGAAGCTTTCTTT. Its translation is CASSLDPGRSNTEAFF. The chain links TRBV5-1 to TRBJ1-1; no clear D. CDR1 SGHRS and CDR2 YFSETQ come from the germline V gene. Trimming pared 0 bases from V and 1 base from J, leaving 13 bases between. The CDR3 sequence is 16 residues long.

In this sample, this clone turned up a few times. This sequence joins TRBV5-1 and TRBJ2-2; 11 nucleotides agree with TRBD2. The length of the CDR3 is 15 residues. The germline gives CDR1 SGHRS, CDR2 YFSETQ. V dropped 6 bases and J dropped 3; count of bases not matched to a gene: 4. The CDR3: CASTLAGGYTGELFF. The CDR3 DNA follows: TGCGCCAGCACCCTAGCGGGGGGATACACCGGGGAGCTGTTTTTT.

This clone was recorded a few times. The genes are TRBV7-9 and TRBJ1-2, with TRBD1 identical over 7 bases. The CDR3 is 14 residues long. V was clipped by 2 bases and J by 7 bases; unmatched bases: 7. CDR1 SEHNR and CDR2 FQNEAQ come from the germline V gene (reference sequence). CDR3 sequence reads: CASSLIGAGGGYTF. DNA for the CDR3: TGTGCCAGCAGCTTAATCGGGGCAGGGGGTGGCTACACCTTC.

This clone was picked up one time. In DNA form, the CDR3 reads TGTGCCAGCAGCCCAATCAGGGGGCGAGGTGAAAAACTGTTTTTT. Translation: CASSPIRGRGEKLFF. The genes are TRBV11-2 and TRBJ1-4, with TRBD1 matching 8 bases. The germline V gene encodes CDR1 SGHAT and CDR2 FQNNGV. Unmatched junction bases numbered 9, after V lost 5 bases and J lost 7 bases. The CDR3 is made up of 15 amino acids.

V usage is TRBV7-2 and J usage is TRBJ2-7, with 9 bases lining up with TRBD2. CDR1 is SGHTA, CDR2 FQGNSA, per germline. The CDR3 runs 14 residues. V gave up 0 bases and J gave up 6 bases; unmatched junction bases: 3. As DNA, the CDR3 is TGTGCCAGCAGCTTAGCGTTAGCGGGGGCCGAGCAGTACTTC. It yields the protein CASSLALAGAEQYF.

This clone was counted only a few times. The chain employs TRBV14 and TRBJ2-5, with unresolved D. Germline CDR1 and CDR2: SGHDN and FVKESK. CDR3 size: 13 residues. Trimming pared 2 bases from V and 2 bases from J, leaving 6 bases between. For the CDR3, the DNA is TGTGCCAGCAGCCAAAACTATCAAGAGACCCAGTACTTC. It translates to CASSQNYQETQYF.

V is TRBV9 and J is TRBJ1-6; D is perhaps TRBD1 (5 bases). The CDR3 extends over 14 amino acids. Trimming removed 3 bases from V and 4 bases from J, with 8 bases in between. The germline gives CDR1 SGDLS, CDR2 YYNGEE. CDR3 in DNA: TGTGCCAGCAGCGCGACAGCGTATAATTCACCCCTCCACTTT. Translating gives CASSATAYNSPLHF.